Below, 14 T cell receptor beta chains from the same sample are listed, as sequenced in a study of blood T cell repertoires in COVID-19 (TCRdb year 2020). Library preparation employed the immunoSEQ multiplex PCR assay. Imported from immuneACCESS, the table was reduced by TCRdb to in-frame sequences with V and J called. These copies leave out some clones; in studies compared against another copy, an unresolved V gene accounts for under half, and the cause of the remainder is not known. Here the sample has 250,000 or so clones; approximately 90% occur a single time. In total, the top ten clones hold roughly 3.9% of the sample. Sequencing used PBMCs or T cells enriched from blood (not recorded which). The receptors come from a woman between 25 and 40 years old with acute COVID-19.

The chain recombines TRBV5-1 with TRBJ1-2; TRBD1 is a possible D gene (5 bases). The CDR3 totals 14 residues. V was shortened by 0 bases and J by 8 bases, with 14 bases between the two germline ends. CDR1 SGHRS and CDR2 YFSETQ come from the germline V gene. CDR3 in amino acids: CASSLDGREYGYTF. CDR3 in DNA: TGCGCCAGCAGCTTGGACGGCAGGGAATACGGCTACACCTTC.

Written as DNA, the CDR3 is TGTGCCATCAATCCAGGGGGCTACTATGGCTACACCTTC. This sequence encodes CAINPGGYYGYTF. The chain has TRBV12-3 or TRBV12-4 and TRBJ1-2; 8 bases map to TRBD1. The CDR3 totals 13 residues. J gave up 3 bases and V 10 bases, and 7 bases lay outside the gene matches.

The rearrangement uses TRBV24-1 and TRBJ1-5; D is perhaps TRBD1 (6 bases). The CDR3 totals 15 residues. The germline V gene has CDR1 KGHDR and CDR2 SFDVKD. The V end lost 0 bases, the J end lost 4 bases, and 9 bases lay between the germline ends. The CDR3 DNA reads as TGTGCCACCAGTGATTTGATAACAGGGAATCAGCCCCAGCATTTT. Its protein is CATSDLITGNQPQHF.

The J gene is TRBJ2-7, the V gene TRBV27, with D tentatively TRBD1 (5 bases). This CDR3 has 14 residues. Trimming removed 4 bases from V and 3 bases from J, with 13 bases in between. Germline CDR1 and CDR2: MNHEY and SMNVEV (reference sequence). CDR3 nucleotide sequence: TGTGCCAGCAGTTCCGATGACAGAGACTACGAGCAGTACTTC. This codes for CASSSDDRDYEQYF.

The chain has TRBV13 and TRBJ2-1; 11 bases are a match to TRBD2. CDR1 and CDR2 (germline): PRHDT, FYEKMQ (reference sequence). The CDR3 length is 16 residues. V was pared by 5 bases and J by 7 bases, with 10 bases of the junction left unmatched. The DNA for the CDR3 is TGTGCCAGCAGCCCTCCCTTACTAGCGGGAGTGAATGAGCAGTTCTTC. It is translated as CASSPPLLAGVNEQFF.

The CDR3 DNA follows: TGTGCCAGTAACGACAGAGACTCTGGAAACACCATATATTTT. This translates into CASNDRDSGNTIYF. V usage is TRBV19 and J usage is TRBJ1-3, with D possibly being TRBD1 (5 bases). V was pared by 7 bases and J by 0 bases, with 10 bases between. There are 14 residues in the CDR3. The V gene's germline CDR1 is LNHDA and CDR2 SQIVND (reference sequence). Variable domain in full (rest from reference TRBV19 and TRBJ1-3): DGGITQSPKYLFRKEGQNVTLSCEQNLNHDAMYWYRQDPGQGLRLIYYSQIVNDFQKGDIAEGYSVSREKKESFPLTVTSAQKNPTAFYLCASNDRDSGNTIYFGEGSWLTVV.

This sequence joins TRBV29-1 and TRBJ2-3; TRBD2 matches 9 bases. This CDR3 region has 15 residues. Losses at the gene ends were 6 bases for V and 4 bases for J; bases not matched to a gene: 11. Germline-derived CDR1 and CDR2 are SQVTM and ANQGSEA. The CDR3 DNA sequence: TGCAGCGTGGCCGCGGGGGTAGCGGGAGCAGATACGCAGTATTTT. Translated, it gives CSVAAGVAGADTQYF.

Here the CDR3 reads CASTPGENTEAFF. DNA for the CDR3: TGTGCCAGCACCCCCGGGGAGAACACTGAAGCTTTCTTT. The chain recombines TRBV2 with TRBJ1-1; D is uncertain. This CDR3 region has 13 residues. The V gene's germline CDR1 is SNHLY and CDR2 FYNNEI. Trimming left V 7 bases short and J 1 base short, with 10 bases between.

V gene TRBV7-2 combines with J gene TRBJ2-7; 14 bases map to TRBD2. Germline assignment: CDR1 SGHTA and CDR2 FQGNSA. V was clipped by 5 bases and J by 6 bases; unmatched bases: 6. This CDR3 has 15 residues. In DNA, the CDR3 is TGTGCCAGCAGCCCCCGGACTAGCGGGAGGACCGAGCAGTACTTC. Protein sequence: CASSPRTSGRTEQYF.

The chain couples TRBV13 to TRBJ2-3; the match to TRBD2 covers 8 bases. The CDR3 covers 13 residues. Germline V CDR1 and CDR2: PRHDT, FYEKMQ (reference sequence). The ends lost 6 bases at V and 8 bases at J; junction bases unmatched: 7. Here the CDR3 DNA reads TGTGCCAGCAGAGAAGCGGGAGACCCTACGCAGTATTTT. Protein sequence: CASREAGDPTQYF.

V usage is TRBV24-1 and J usage is TRBJ1-4, with a tentative D call TRBD1 (6 bases). The CDR3 consists of 14 residues. The germline V gene encodes CDR1 KGHDR and CDR2 SFDVKD. Trimming left V 6 bases short and J 4 bases short, with 11 bases between. Here the CDR3 reads CATSSGDFNEKLFF. The CDR3 region has the DNA TGTGCCACCAGTTCAGGGGATTTTAATGAAAAACTGTTTTTT.

V gene TRBV28 combines with J gene TRBJ2-2, with D tentatively TRBD2 (5 bases). Between the trimmed V and J ends, which lost 5 bases and 0 bases, there was a span of 10 bases. Germline V gives CDR1 MDHEN, CDR2 SYDVKM. The CDR3 is made up of 15 amino acids. CDR3: CASSVGDSNTGELFF. Written as DNA, the CDR3 is TGTGCCAGCAGTGTCGGGGATTCGAACACCGGGGAGCTGTTTTTT.

The gene calls are TRBV10-3 and TRBJ1-2; possible D gene TRBD1, 5 bases. Germline V gene data show CDR1 as ENHRY and CDR2 as SYGVKD. The V and J ends lost 8 bases and 9 bases respectively, with 16 bases between them. CDR3 length: 12 residues. CDR3 nucleotide sequence: TGTGCCATCGGACAAGAAGGTCAGCGCTACACCTTC. It is translated as CAIGQEGQRYTF.

The chain is built from TRBV7-2 and TRBJ2-7; no clear D gene. This CDR3 has 12 amino acids. V lost 2 bases, J lost 4 bases, and 6 bases lay in between. CDR1 and CDR2 (germline): SGHTA, FQGNSA. CDR3 residues: CASSLFAYEQYF. The CDR3 DNA sequence: TGTGCCAGCAGCTTATTCGCGTACGAGCAGTACTTC.